This T cell receptor beta chain was identified in a study of blood T cells in healthy people across ages. Study outcomes and limitations: Not knowing donor CMV status may have confounded expanded clonotype changes.

On this clonotype: Its antigen is undetermined.

It was with a sample-barcoded 5' primer and a J-beta primer mix that a second PCR of roughly 6 to 12 cycles was run. Every molecule of cDNA carried a tag from a template-switch adaptor with 12 random nucleotides. TCRdb ran MiXCR on the 5' RACE reads and lists one entry per CDR3 protein. The table records approximately 600,000 distinct CDR3 sequences, roughly 53% of them present only once. The CDR3 sequence is 16 residues long. Germline V gene data show CDR1 as DFQATT and CDR2 as SNEGSKA (reference sequence). The V gene lost 0 bases and the J gene lost 0 bases, with 15 bases spanning the gap. Sequencing was done on a sample of blood. The source of this sequence is a man aged 55 to 69 in good health. V usage is TRBV20-1 and J usage is TRBJ2-7; possibly TRBD1 for D (5 bases). The CDR3 loop reads CSARDSRGKLSYEQYF. The CDR3 coding sequence is TGCAGTGCTAGAGATTCTAGGGGAAAACTCTCCTACGAGCAGTACTTC.